A single T cell receptor beta chain is shown here with its context. Its antigen is unknown. Reverse transcription of roughly 0.45 to 1 ug RNA used random hexamers. MiXCR was run by TCRdb on the immunoSEQ multiplex PCR reads, yielding one entry per CDR3 protein. The data show some 130,000 distinct CDR3 sequences, around 95% seen once. This entry is derived from a study of CD8 T cells in Susac syndrome. Study context: At the time of blood draw, patients with Susac syndrome were therapy-naive, receiving corticosteroids, or receiving intravenous immunoglobulin alone. General observations from the study: As the study acknowledged, the number of individuals in its TCR sequencing and HLA analysis was relatively small. In total CD8+ repertoires, roughly 16 Susac-specific public clones were detected, and CD8+ TEMRA repertoires contained five or six.

Trimming left V 0 bases short and J 4 bases short, with 13 bases between. The germline gives CDR1 GTSNPN, CDR2 SVGIG (reference sequence). This CDR3 region has 14 residues. In blood CD8+ and CD4+ T cells, TCR beta underwent sequencing. This TCR derives from a human donor with Susac syndrome. The gene calls are TRBV30 and TRBJ2-7; no clear D gene. Sequencing was performed on CD8+ T cells from PBMCs. The CDR3 nucleotides are TGTGCCTGGAGTGTTCGCACCAGCCCTTACGAGCAGTACTTC. As protein: CAWSVRTSPYEQYF.